These T cell receptor beta chains were read from a single sample in a study of beta chain features in type 1 diabetes. The assay was immunoSEQ multiplex PCR, and TCRdb's table has in-frame clones only and misses some. The table lists 150,000 or so clones, nearly 50% of them singletons, with roughly 0.42% in the top ten. Sequenced input: Tregs from blood. Receptors were obtained from a man aged 18 to 29 in good health. CDR3s include the opening cysteine and the closing phenylalanine or tryptophan. The order of the fields is D gene, V gene, J gene, clone size, CDR3 protein, CDR3 DNA. D genes are given only for firm matches. Some rows have no size entry. The others give once, few or many, or a class for an expanded clone.

.,TRBV28,TRBJ2-5,few,CASSSGPLAETQYF,TGTGCCAGCAGTTCTGGGCCATTGGCAGAGACCCAGTACTTC
TRBD1,TRBV10-3,TRBJ1-1,.,CAISDTGGMNTEAFF,TGTGCCATCAGTGATACAGGGGGAATGAACACTGAAGCTTTCTTT
.,TRBV7-2,TRBJ2-5,once,CASSLVSGDVGTQYF,TGTGCCAGCAGCTTAGTGTCAGGGGACGTGGGGACCCAGTACTTC
.,TRBV18,TRBJ1-1,.,CASSPGGMNTEAFF,TGTGCCAGCTCACCCGGCGGGATGAACACTGAAGCTTTCTTT
TRBD1,TRBV6-6,TRBJ1-1,.,CASSPGQGLEAFF,TGTGCCAGCAGCCCGGGACAGGGTCTTGAAGCTTTCTTT
.,TRBV7-8,TRBJ1-3,.,CASREGGAAGNTIYF,TGTGCCAGCAGAGAGGGTGGAGCTGCTGGAAACACCATATATTTT
.,TRBV6-5,TRBJ2-5,few,CASSEVGRETQYF,TGTGCCAGCAGTGAAGTGGGGCGCGAGACCCAGTACTTC
.,TRBV29-1,TRBJ1-1,.,CSVAYWGRVPEAFF,TGCAGCGTTGCTTATTGGGGCAGGGTACCTGAAGCTTTCTTT
.,TRBV13,TRBJ2-7,.,CASGRRSSYEQYF,TGTGCCAGCGGGAGACGGAGCTCCTACGAGCAGTACTTC
.,TRBV9,TRBJ1-1,.,CASSLIEVPDTEAFF,TGTGCCAGCAGCCTCATTGAGGTGCCGGACACTGAAGCTTTCTTT
TRBD2,TRBV7-3,TRBJ2-3,.,CASSLGQGLGADTQYF,TGTGCCAGCAGCTTAGGGCAGGGACTAGGAGCAGATACGCAGTATTTT
TRBD2,TRBV5-6,TRBJ2-1,few,CASSLLAGALNEQFF,TGTGCCAGCAGCTTGTTAGCGGGAGCGCTCAATGAGCAGTTCTTC
.,TRBV7-9,TRBJ2-1,few,CASSRLWRSDEQFF,TGTGCCAGCAGCCGCCTTTGGAGGTCGGATGAGCAGTTCTTC
.,TRBV25-1,TRBJ1-1,few,CASRKQVNTEAFF,TGTGCCAGCAGGAAGCAAGTGAACACTGAAGCTTTCTTT
.,TRBV9,TRBJ1-2,.,CASSDTARRRNGYTF,TGTGCCAGCAGCGATACTGCCCGGAGGCGAAATGGCTACACCTTC
.,TRBV5-4,TRBJ2-3,once,CASSPGADTQYF,TGTGCCAGCAGCCCCGGGGCAGATACGCAGTATTTT
TRBD2,TRBV5-4,TRBJ2-2,.,CASSPQPILASAGELFF,TGTGCCAGCAGCCCCCAACCAATACTAGCGAGCGCCGGGGAGCTGTTTTTT
.,TRBV7-9,TRBJ1-1,few,CASSNQNTEAFF,TGTGCCAGCAGCAATCAGAACACTGAAGCTTTCTTT
.,TRBV19,TRBJ2-6,few,CASGRGTGANVLTF,TGTGCCAGTGGCAGGGGAACTGGGGCCAACGTCCTGACTTTC
.,TRBV19,TRBJ2-7,.,CASSATRDSQAYEQYF,TGTGCCAGTAGTGCAACCCGGGACTCCCAAGCCTACGAGCAGTACTTC
.,TRBV11-2,TRBJ1-2,.,CASSPHSLREAGYTF,TGTGCCAGCAGCCCCCATTCCCTCAGGGAAGCTGGCTACACCTTC
.,TRBV18,TRBJ2-4,.,CASSPQSLAKNIQYF,TGTGCCAGCTCACCGCAGTCCCTAGCCAAAAACATTCAGTACTTC
.,TRBV7-9,TRBJ1-1,.,CASSLSGGAANTEAFF,TGTGCCAGCAGCTTAAGCGGGGGAGCAGCGAACACTGAAGCTTTCTTT
TRBD1,TRBV10-3,TRBJ2-7,.,CAIRRDGTGSSSYEQYF,TGTGCCATCAGGAGGGACGGGACAGGCTCTAGCTCCTACGAGCAGTACTTC
.,TRBV7-8,TRBJ1-5,.,CASSFFGGVDQPQHF,TGTGCCAGCAGCTTCTTCGGCGGGGTCGATCAGCCCCAGCATTTT
TRBD1,TRBV19,TRBJ2-7,few,CASSRQGPYEQYF,TGTGCCAGTAGCCGACAGGGTCCCTACGAGCAGTACTTC
TRBD1,TRBV28,TRBJ2-2,.,CASDTGTGKVGELFF,TGTGCCAGTGATACCGGGACAGGCAAGGTCGGGGAGCTGTTTTTT
TRBD1,TRBV7-9,TRBJ1-6,few,CASSPDRGYNSPLHF,TGTGCCAGCAGCCCGGACAGGGGGTATAATTCACCCCTCCACTTT
.,TRBV28,TRBJ1-1,.,CASSLGGGTEAFF,TGTGCCAGCAGTTTAGGCGGGGGCACTGAAGCTTTCTTT
.,TRBV4-2,TRBJ1-5,.,CASSQGNRDQPQHF,TGTGCCAGCAGCCAAGGGAATCGGGATCAGCCCCAGCATTTT
.,TRBV11-1,TRBJ2-5,.,CASSLGVRVYETQYF,TGTGCCAGCAGCTTAGGAGTCCGGGTATACGAGACCCAGTACTTC
.,TRBV7-3,TRBJ2-5,.,CASSLSPGQETQYF,TGTGCCAGCAGCTTAAGTCCAGGTCAAGAGACCCAGTACTTC
TRBD1,TRBV29-1,TRBJ2-7,few,CSVRDRVREQYF,TGCAGCGTCCGGGACAGGGTTCGAGAGCAGTACTTC